This TCR beta chain was retrieved from a study of Ad26.COV2.S vaccination and SARS-CoV-2 variants (dated by TCRdb to the early 2020s). Broadly, across the study: Donors in the vaccine arm were drawn from COV1001, a multicentre, randomized, double-blind, placebo-controlled phase I-IIa trial testing Ad26.COV2.S in healthy adults. Ad26.COV2.S was given intramuscularly at 5x10^10 or 1x10^11 viral particles, as a single shot or as two shots 56 days apart. TCRbeta repertoire sequencing was used to assess the specificity and breadth of SARS-CoV-2-reactive T cell receptors after Ad26.COV2.S vaccination. The TCR-sequenced set comprised about 32 samples: roughly 19 Ad26.COV2.S vaccine recipients, 5 placebo recipients and 8 SARS-CoV-2 convalescent individuals. Participants in the trial were split at random into five groups of five each, receiving low-dose or high-dose Ad26.COV2.S once or twice, or else placebo on both occasions. Throughout the experiments and outcome assessment, investigators stayed blinded to trial group allocation. General conclusions and limits of the study: Ad26.COV2.S recipients had higher spike-specific TCR breadth than placebo recipients (P = 0.0014). The study was not powered for comparison of responses between vaccine doses or regimens. Comparable non-spike TCR breadth was observed between vaccine and placebo recipients, consistent with only spike being contained in the vaccine. Substantial breadth of spike-specific CD8+ and CD4+ T cell responses was reported after vaccination. According to the authors, total T cell responses may have been underestimated by the TCR breadth and depth analyses.

Turning to this clone: What antigen it recognizes has not been identified. No much larger clonotype is one base removed from it; base qualities were not supplied.

The immunoSEQ Assay was the method used to sequence TCRbeta CDR3 regions. After extraction, genomic DNA underwent amplification by bias-controlled multiplex PCR, followed by high-throughput sequencing. On the authors' methods: To quantify the absolute abundance of every unique TCRbeta CDR3 region, sequences were collapsed and filtered. T cell fraction was estimated by normalizing TCRbeta template counts to usable DNA, which was measured by amplifying reference genes present in all nucleated cells. Repertoire TCRs were annotated as SARS-CoV-2-specific by exact matching of V gene, CDR3 amino acid sequence and J gene to a known reactive TCR set. The reference SARS-CoV-2 TCR set was derived from MIRA and filtered for enrichment in COVID-19-positive ImmuneCODE repertoires, a step that removed public or cross-reactive TCRs. Using the MIRA antigens, annotated TCRs were further analysed by specific ORF or by position within an ORF. Depth was the summed frequency of annotated unique rearrangements, while breadth was defined as annotated unique rearrangements over total unique productive rearrangements. Two-sided Wilcoxon rank-sum tests were applied when comparing TCR breadth between groups. This is the immuneACCESS table as TCRdb keeps it, with only in-frame sequences that have V and J called. A part of the clones is gone; compared with another copy, unresolved V genes explain less than half, and the rest is unexplained. V, J and clone size derive from that table, while D and trimming were established from the DNA sequence. This sample holds 510,000 or so clones; 87% were observed only once. Around 13% of the sample is taken by the ten largest.

The treatment or condition tag for this specimen amounts to: some 19 received Ad26.COV2.S at low or high dose, single or two shots; 5 received placebo; per-sample allocation not given. For vaccine and placebo recipients, repertoires were sequenced using samples collected on day 63 after the first injection. Cohort 1b enrolled 20 to 30 adults aged 18-55 years at a single site in Boston, USA, between 29 July and 7 August 2020. Ad26.COV2.S was a replication-incompetent adenovirus type 26 vector that expressed a prefusion-stabilized SARS-CoV-2 spike protein derived from the original Wuhan strain. V is trimmed back by 5 bases and J by 4 bases, and the junction contains 8 bases that no gene match accounts for. CDR1 LNHDA and CDR2 SQIVND are derived from the germline V gene (reference sequence). From the cysteine up to the phenylalanine, the CDR3 has a length of 15 residues. Of all the DNA, just the CDR3 is kept, 45 bases in frame from base 1.

The rearranged chain carries TRBV19 and TRBJ2-3, with 8 bases matching TRBD2. This material consisted of peripheral blood, taken in a trial of Ad26.COV2.S vaccine versus placebo. The TCR comes from a person between 18 and 59 years old who received the Ad26.COV2.S COVID-19 vaccine or a placebo. The encoded CDR3 is CASSPGQRESDTQYF. Here is the DNA: TGTGCCAGTAGTCCCGGCCAGCGGGAGTCAGATACGCAGTATTTT. Outside the CDR3, residues come from the reference TRBV19 and TRBJ2-3 proteins, so the full variable domain is: DGGITQSPKYLFRKEGQNVTLSCEQNLNHDAMYWYRQDPGQGLRLIYYSQIVNDFQKGDIAEGYSVSREKKESFPLTVTSAQKNPTAFYLCASSPGQRESDTQYFGPGTRLTVL.